A selection of T cell receptor beta chains follows, all from one sample in a study of regulatory T cells in long-lasting Graves disease. TCRdb called the multiplex PCR reads again in MiXCR, with one record for every CDR3 protein. The data contain roughly 380,000 distinct CDR3 sequences, approximately 15% of them seen just once; the ten biggest clones take up roughly 27%. This sample was shared with a second study, whose subject was T cells in Graves' hyperthyroidism and ophthalmopathy.

Sequences were derived from peripheral blood mononuclear cells (PBMCs), sampled at new diagnosis, from a patient treated with antithyroid drugs. These receptors all stem from a middle-aged man with Graves disease. The CDR3 runs from the conserved cysteine through the conserved F or W. D genes are given only for firm matches. The size of a clone is reported for some rows only, either as once, few or many, or as a class for expanded clones.

v_gene,abundance,j_gene,d_gene,len,CDR3aa,CDR3nt
TRBV7-9,many,TRBJ2-1,NA,12,CASSLSGNEQFF,TGTGCCAGCAGCTTGTCGGGGAATGAGCAGTTCTTC
TRBV28,NA,TRBJ1-2,NA,14,CASSLGTEDSGYTF,TGTGCCAGCAGTCTTGGGACCGAAGATTCTGGCTACACCTTC
TRBV20-1,few,TRBJ2-5,TRBD1,14,CSARVRGLLETQYF,TGCAGTGCTAGAGTCAGGGGGTTGTTAGAGACCCAGTACTTC
TRBV12-3/TRBV12-4,many,TRBJ1-5,NA,13,CASTLDVSQPQHF,TGTGCCAGCACCCTGGATGTGAGTCAGCCCCAGCATTTT
TRBV4-1,few,TRBJ1-6,NA,15,CASSHHARGDSPLHF,TGCGCCAGCAGCCACCACGCCAGGGGCGATTCACCCCTCCACTTT
TRBV20-1,many,TRBJ2-3,TRBD2,14,CRLAGGSGTDTQYF,TGCAGACTAGCGGGGGGGTCCGGCACAGATACGCAGTATTTT
TRBV28,many,TRBJ1-1,NA,13,CASSLPGYTEAFF,TGTGCCAGCAGTCTCCCGGGGTACACTGAAGCTTTCTTT
TRBV20-1,many,TRBJ2-5,TRBD2,14,CSVKLAASGGPQYF,TGCAGTGTTAAACTTGCGGCTAGCGGCGGGCCCCAGTACTTC
TRBV28,NA,TRBJ1-2,NA,13,CASSSGSDYGYTF,TGTGCCAGCAGTTCTGGGAGCGACTATGGCTACACCTTC
TRBV20-1,NA,TRBJ2-5,NA,12,CSARGRGETQYF,TGCAGTGCTAGGGGCCGCGGGGAGACCCAGTACTTC
TRBV20-1,many,TRBJ2-3,TRBD2,17,CSARGIKREHSTDTQYF,TGCAGTGCTAGGGGAATAAAGCGGGAACATAGCACAGATACGCAGTATTTT
TRBV29-1,many,TRBJ2-1,TRBD2,15,CSVGASGGSYNEQFF,TGCAGCGTTGGTGCTAGCGGGGGATCCTACAATGAGCAGTTCTTC
TRBV28,NA,TRBJ2-7,NA,11,CASSPSGRQYF,TGTGCCAGCAGTCCGTCTGGCCGGCAGTACTTC
TRBV20-1,NA,TRBJ1-2,NA,13,CSARMTENYGYTF,TGCAGTGCTAGAATGACAGAGAACTATGGCTACACCTTC
TRBV5-1,few,TRBJ2-2,NA,15,CASSLDGGSTGELFF,TGCGCCAGCAGCTTGGATGGGGGAAGCACCGGGGAGCTGTTTTTT
TRBV25-1,few,TRBJ1-2,TRBD1,15,CASSDNRDRGFGFTF,TGTGCCAGCAGTGACAACCGGGACAGGGGGTTCGGGTTCACCTTC
TRBV6-1,NA,TRBJ2-1,TRBD2,16,CASSRELAGGQVEQFF,TGTGCCAGCAGTAGAGAGCTAGCGGGGGGGCAGGTTGAGCAGTTCTTC
TRBV10-2,NA,TRBJ2-2,NA,14,CASMLRGPTGELFF,TGCGCCAGCATGCTTCGGGGCCCCACCGGGGAGCTGTTTTTT
TRBV28,many,TRBJ2-7,TRBD1,14,CASSSGTDLRGQYF,TGTGCCAGCAGTTCCGGGACAGACCTACGAGGGCAGTACTTC
TRBV5-1,many,TRBJ2-7,TRBD1,15,CASSLGGTGIYEQYF,TGCGCCAGCAGCTTGGGGGGGACAGGGATCTACGAGCAGTACTTC
TRBV18,many,TRBJ1-4,NA,12,CASSPSREKLFF,TGTGCCAGCTCACCAAGCAGGGAAAAACTGTTTTTT
TRBV11-2,many,TRBJ1-1,NA,14,CASSWRGSGTEAFF,TGTGCCAGCAGCTGGAGGGGCAGCGGCACTGAAGCTTTCTTT
TRBV5-1,many,TRBJ2-5,NA,13,CASRRRAQETQYF,TGCGCCAGCAGGAGACGGGCCCAAGAGACCCAGTACTTC
TRBV20-1,few,TRBJ2-7,NA,14,CSARERGLRYEQYF,TGCAGTGCTAGAGAAAGGGGTCTCCGCTACGAGCAGTACTTC
TRBV7-8,NA,TRBJ2-2,TRBD1,14,CASRDRADTGELFF,TGTGCCAGCAGAGACAGGGCGGACACCGGGGAGCTGTTTTTT
TRBV20-1,many,TRBJ2-7,TRBD1,14,CSARRPTGEYEQYF,TGCAGTGCTAGACGGCCAACAGGGGAGTACGAGCAGTACTTC
TRBV7-3,few,TRBJ1-1,NA,19,CASSLFPQGRVSGNTEAFF,TGTGCCAGCAGCTTATTCCCACAGGGCCGAGTCTCAGGCAACACTGAAGCTTTCTTT
TRBV12-3/TRBV12-4,many,TRBJ1-4,NA,14,CASNNRDTHGKLFF,TGTGCCAGCAACAACCGGGACACCCATGGAAAACTGTTTTTT
TRBV3-1,many,TRBJ1-1,NA,14,CASSPRATGTEAFF,TGTGCCAGCAGCCCCCGGGCCACGGGAACTGAAGCTTTCTTT
TRBV30,NA,TRBJ2-5,TRBD1,13,CAGGQGLEETQYF,TGTGCCGGGGGACAGGGGTTGGAAGAGACCCAGTACTTC
TRBV9,many,TRBJ1-1,NA,13,CASSVQDSTEAFF,TGTGCCAGCAGCGTGCAGGACAGCACTGAAGCTTTCTTT
TRBV5-1,many,TRBJ1-4,TRBD1,15,CASSLEGTGDEKLFF,TGCGCCAGCAGCTTGGAGGGGACAGGTGACGAAAAACTGTTTTTT
TRBV30,many,TRBJ2-7,NA,11,CAWSGTREQYF,TGTGCCTGGAGTGGAACCCGGGAGCAGTACTTC
TRBV20-1,many,TRBJ2-2,NA,14,CSARDSRGAGELFF,TGCAGTGCTAGAGATTCTAGGGGCGCCGGGGAGCTGTTTTTT
TRBV3-1,NA,TRBJ1-2,NA,13,CASSQNRGYGYTF,TGTGCCAGCAGCCAAAATAGGGGCTATGGCTACACCTTC
TRBV2,many,TRBJ1-2,NA,9,CGTGFGYTF,TGTGGTACAGGGTTCGGCTACACCTTC
TRBV3-1,NA,TRBJ1-1,NA,12,CASSQVRGKAFF,TGTGCCAGCAGCCAAGTTCGAGGCAAAGCTTTCTTT
TRBV7-9,NA,TRBJ2-2,NA,13,CASSFLTDGELFF,TGTGCCAGCAGCTTCCTTACAGACGGGGAGCTGTTTTTT
TRBV5-1,many,TRBJ2-2,NA,15,CASSLAGANTGELFF,TGTGCCAGCAGCTTAGCAGGGGCGAACACCGGGGAGCTGTTTTTT
TRBV20-1,few,TRBJ2-7,NA,15,CSARDYGPGVSEQYF,TGCAGTGCTAGAGATTATGGACCAGGAGTTTCCGAGCAGTACTTC
TRBV5-1,many,TRBJ2-3,NA,15,CASSLDPGNTDTQYF,TGCGCCAGCAGCTTGGATCCGGGAAACACAGATACGCAGTATTTT
TRBV7-6,NA,TRBJ2-3,NA,16,CASSLLSRPRPDTQYF,TGTGCCAGCAGCTTATTATCGCGCCCCCGCCCAGATACGCAGTATTTT
TRBV2,NA,TRBJ1-4,TRBD1,15,CASRSHRGLYEKLFF,TGTGCCAGCAGATCCCACAGGGGACTGTATGAAAAACTGTTTTTT
TRBV2,many,TRBJ2-2,TRBD1,15,CASQGQRLNTGELFF,TGTGCCAGCCAGGGACAGCGACTGAACACCGGGGAGCTGTTTTTT
TRBV11-2,NA,TRBJ2-1,NA,15,CASSSGLTSYNEQFF,TGTGCCAGCAGTTCTGGACTAACCTCCTACAATGAGCAGTTCTTC
TRBV12-3/TRBV12-4,many,TRBJ1-6,TRBD1,15,CASCLLRDRVSPLHF,TGTGCCAGCTGCCTCCTCCGGGACAGGGTTTCACCCCTCCACTTT
TRBV7-6,NA,TRBJ2-6,NA,17,CASSLGAGVSGANVLTF,TGTGCCAGCAGCTTAGGAGCAGGGGTCTCTGGGGCCAACGTCCTGACTTTC
TRBV2,many,TRBJ2-1,TRBD1,15,CASSRDRGNHNEQFF,TGTGCCAGCAGTCGGGACAGGGGGAACCACAATGAGCAGTTCTTC
TRBV9,NA,TRBJ2-5,NA,13,CASSPPGRWTQYF,TGTGCCAGCAGTCCGCCGGGCCGCTGGACCCAGTACTTC
TRBV6-9,many,TRBJ1-2,TRBD1,15,CASSYLDRETRGYTF,TGTGCCAGCAGTTACTTGGACAGGGAAACGAGGGGCTACACCTTC
TRBV10-3,many,TRBJ2-3,NA,16,CAISKVVGSGTDTQYF,TGTGCCATCAGTAAAGTTGTGGGGAGCGGGACAGATACGCAGTATTTT
TRBV11-2,many,TRBJ2-5,NA,15,CASSLDRSVGETQYF,TGTGCCAGCAGCTTAGATCGGTCCGTGGGAGAGACCCAGTACTTC
TRBV27,NA,TRBJ1-2,NA,15,CASSLSGGDRRGYTF,TGTGCCAGCAGTTTATCGGGGGGCGACCGTCGTGGCTACACCTTC
TRBV18,many,TRBJ2-7,NA,15,CASSPLGDSRGAQYF,TGTGCCAGCTCACCATTGGGGGACTCCCGGGGTGCGCAGTACTTC
TRBV7-2,many,TRBJ2-7,TRBD1,14,CASSLGQGWNEQYF,TGTGCCAGCAGCTTAGGACAGGGGTGGAACGAGCAGTACTTC
TRBV18,many,TRBJ2-5,NA,13,CASSPENQETQYF,TGTGCCAGCTCACCAGAAAATCAAGAGACCCAGTACTTC
TRBV15,many,TRBJ2-5,NA,13,CATSSAGPETQYF,TGTGCCACCAGCAGTGCAGGGCCAGAGACCCAGTACTTC
TRBV5-8,NA,TRBJ1-4,NA,16,CASSLLGIATNEKLFF,TGTGCCAGCAGCTTGCTCGGGATTGCAACTAATGAAAAACTGTTTTTT
TRBV7-9,few,TRBJ1-1,NA,16,CASRLGGPNLNTKAFF,TGTGCCAGCAGGTTGGGGGGTCCGAACCTGAACACTAAAGCTTTCTTT
TRBV6-2/TRBV6-3,many,TRBJ2-1,TRBD1,14,CASSYGTGSNEQFF,TGTGCCAGCAGTTACGGGACAGGATCCAATGAGCAGTTCTTC